This note documents a single TCR beta chain sequence. Antigen: not known. This CDR3 is missing its conserved last phenylalanine or tryptophan, likely due to a read error. From germline, CDR1 is DFQATT and CDR2 SNEGSKA (reference sequence). This CDR3 comprises 16 residues. Germline trimming cut 1 base from V and 6 bases from J; bases unmatched to any gene: 11. Cells sorted as Tregs were CD4+, CD25+ and CD127-/low. Full-length variable regions came from constant-region reverse primers plus semi-nested Nested Universal Primer A PCR. TCRdb reprocessed the 5' RACE reads via MiXCR and lists one record per CDR3 protein. The table shows about 55,000 distinct CDR3 sequences, with around 20% occurring only once. Study findings and constraints: Whole repertoires were not studied in the larger cohort, only one V-J beta rearrangement. Tumor memory CD4+ T cell TCR gene usage clustered with blood and lymph node memory CD4+ cells and lymph node naive CD4+ cells.

The specimen was tumor-infiltrating Tregs sorted from the breast tumor. The sequence came from a female donor with breast cancer. This chain links TRBV20-1 with TRBJ2-3; 9 bases map to TRBD1. CDR3 in DNA: TGCAGTGCTAGAGGTCCGTGGACAGGGGCCGGGGATACGCAGTATTCT. Translating gives CSARGPWTGAGDTQYS.